This is a list of T cell receptor beta chains from one sample in a study of OX40 agonist ivuxolimab in advanced cancers. Profiling relied on immunoSEQ multiplex PCR, and the TCRdb table lists in-frame clones only, not all of them. This sample yields tens of thousands of clones, of which about nine tenths are seen a single time; over 1% belongs to the top ten. The material was CD4+ or CD8+ T cells sorted from blood, obtained in a trial of the OX40 agonist ivuxolimab. The origin of the receptors is an adult with an advanced solid tumor such as melanoma, head and neck, liver or kidney cancer. The CDR3 runs from the conserved cysteine through the conserved F or W. Fields, in order: D gene, V gene, J gene, clone size, CDR3 DNA, CDR3 protein. A D gene is named only where the DNA matches it firmly. Size is stated for part of the rows, as once, few or many counts, or as a class when the clone is expanded.

d_gene: -; v_gene: TRBV11-2; j_gene: TRBJ1-3; abundance: once; CDR3nt: TGTGCCAGCAGCTTGGGAAGAAACACCATATATTTT; CDR3aa: CASSLGRNTIYF
d_gene: -; v_gene: TRBV28; j_gene: TRBJ1-2; abundance: -; CDR3nt: TGTGCCAGCAGTTTACGGGACGGAAGCGGTGGCTACACCTTC; CDR3aa: CASSLRDGSGGYTF
d_gene: TRBD2; v_gene: TRBV28; j_gene: TRBJ2-5; abundance: few; CDR3nt: TGTGCCAGCACCCCCGTCGGGAGGATCCAAGAGACCCAGTACTTC; CDR3aa: CASTPVGRIQETQYF
d_gene: -; v_gene: TRBV5-4; j_gene: TRBJ2-3; abundance: -; CDR3nt: TGTGCCAGCAGCTTGGGGGCGGGACGACTCACAGATACGCAGTATTTT; CDR3aa: CASSLGAGRLTDTQYF
d_gene: -; v_gene: TRBV11-1; j_gene: TRBJ1-1; abundance: -; CDR3nt: TGTGCCAGCAGCTCATACGGGACGGAAGCTTTCTTT; CDR3aa: CASSSYGTEAFF
d_gene: -; v_gene: TRBV14; j_gene: TRBJ2-1; abundance: -; CDR3nt: TGTGCCAGCAGCCAAGTAAGAAGCGGGGAGCAGTTCTTC; CDR3aa: CASSQVRSGEQFF
d_gene: -; v_gene: TRBV6-6; j_gene: TRBJ1-4; abundance: once; CDR3nt: TGTGCCAGCTCCATTGGGCAGTCTAATGAAAAACTGTTTTTT; CDR3aa: CASSIGQSNEKLFF
d_gene: TRBD1; v_gene: TRBV19; j_gene: TRBJ2-6; abundance: -; CDR3nt: TGTGCCACCAAGGACAGGGGGCACTTTACAGGAGGGGCCAACGTCCTGACTTTC; CDR3aa: CATKDRGHFTGGANVLTF
d_gene: -; v_gene: TRBV29-1; j_gene: TRBJ2-1; abundance: -; CDR3nt: TGCAGCGTTGATAGGGGAGGAGATGAGCAGTTCTTC; CDR3aa: CSVDRGGDEQFF
d_gene: -; v_gene: TRBV18; j_gene: TRBJ1-4; abundance: -; CDR3nt: TGTGCCAGCTCCCCTCTAAGCTATGAAAAACTGTTTTTT; CDR3aa: CASSPLSYEKLFF
d_gene: TRBD1; v_gene: TRBV2; j_gene: TRBJ1-3; abundance: -; CDR3nt: TGTGCCAGCACCCTGACAGGGGCTGGAAACACCATATATTTT; CDR3aa: CASTLTGAGNTIYF
d_gene: -; v_gene: TRBV4-1; j_gene: TRBJ2-7; abundance: -; CDR3nt: TGCGCCAGCAGTCCAAGAATTGGTCAGGAAAAATCCTACGAGCAGTACTTC; CDR3aa: CASSPRIGQEKSYEQYF
d_gene: -; v_gene: TRBV30; j_gene: TRBJ1-4; abundance: -; CDR3nt: TGTGCCTGGACCCGCCGGGCGGGGGCAACTAATGAAAAACTGTTTTTT; CDR3aa: CAWTRRAGATNEKLFF
d_gene: -; v_gene: TRBV27; j_gene: TRBJ1-1; abundance: once; CDR3nt: TGTGCCAGCAGTCGCAGCGTATCCACTGAAGCTTTCTTT; CDR3aa: CASSRSVSTEAFF
d_gene: TRBD2; v_gene: TRBV4-2; j_gene: TRBJ2-1; abundance: -; CDR3nt: TGTGCCAGCAGCCAAGATCGAATGGAGACGCGGGGGAGGATTAAATATGAGCAGTTCTTC; CDR3aa: CASSQDRMETRGRIKYEQFF
d_gene: -; v_gene: TRBV4-1; j_gene: TRBJ2-2; abundance: few; CDR3nt: TGCGCCAGCAGCCCCATTTTGCGGGCTTCGGAGCTGTTTTTT; CDR3aa: CASSPILRASELFF
d_gene: TRBD2; v_gene: TRBV5-4; j_gene: TRBJ2-2; abundance: few; CDR3nt: TGTGCCAGCAGCTCCGGACTAGCGGGAGGTAACACCGGGGAGCTGTTTTTT; CDR3aa: CASSSGLAGGNTGELFF
d_gene: -; v_gene: TRBV30; j_gene: TRBJ1-2; abundance: once; CDR3nt: TGTGCCTGCCGGCCCCGGGGGGGAATTGTTGGCTACACCTTC; CDR3aa: CACRPRGGIVGYTF
d_gene: -; v_gene: TRBV20-1; j_gene: TRBJ1-2; abundance: -; CDR3nt: TGCAGTGCTAGTCTTCCGGCGGGCTACACCTTC; CDR3aa: CSASLPAGYTF
d_gene: -; v_gene: TRBV5-4; j_gene: TRBJ2-7; abundance: -; CDR3nt: TGTGCCAGCCACCTACAGGGCTACGAGCAGTACTTC; CDR3aa: CASHLQGYEQYF
d_gene: -; v_gene: TRBV28; j_gene: TRBJ2-3; abundance: -; CDR3nt: TGTGCCAGCAGGCTTACAGATACGCAGTATTTT; CDR3aa: CASRLTDTQYF
d_gene: -; v_gene: TRBV18; j_gene: TRBJ2-5; abundance: once; CDR3nt: TGTGCCAGCTCACCACAGGGAGAGACCCAGTACTTC; CDR3aa: CASSPQGETQYF
d_gene: -; v_gene: TRBV9; j_gene: TRBJ2-5; abundance: -; CDR3nt: TGTGCCAGCAGCGTAGACCAGGGAGAGACCCAGTACTTC; CDR3aa: CASSVDQGETQYF
d_gene: -; v_gene: TRBV11-2; j_gene: TRBJ2-5; abundance: -; CDR3nt: TGTGCCAGCAGAAGGGGGGGAGAGACCCAGTACTTC; CDR3aa: CASRRGGETQYF
d_gene: -; v_gene: TRBV6-6; j_gene: TRBJ2-1; abundance: -; CDR3nt: TGTGCCAGCAGCCCGTACCCGCAACAGTTCTTC; CDR3aa: CASSPYPQQFF
d_gene: TRBD1; v_gene: TRBV19; j_gene: TRBJ2-2; abundance: -; CDR3nt: TGTGCCAGTAGTATCAATCAGGGGGCGGGCACCGGGGAGCTGTTTTTT; CDR3aa: CASSINQGAGTGELFF
d_gene: -; v_gene: TRBV27; j_gene: TRBJ2-7; abundance: -; CDR3nt: TGTGCCAGCAGTTCCCTCCCTTCCTACGAGCAGTACTTC; CDR3aa: CASSSLPSYEQYF
d_gene: -; v_gene: TRBV5-4; j_gene: TRBJ2-3; abundance: -; CDR3nt: TGTGCCAGCAGCTTGGTACGGAGCACAGATACGCAGTATTTT; CDR3aa: CASSLVRSTDTQYF
d_gene: TRBD2; v_gene: TRBV4-3; j_gene: TRBJ2-4; abundance: -; CDR3nt: TGCGCCAGCAGCCAAGGGGGACTAGCGGGAGCCAAAAACATTCAGTACTTC; CDR3aa: CASSQGGLAGAKNIQYF
d_gene: -; v_gene: TRBV9; j_gene: TRBJ1-2; abundance: -; CDR3nt: TGTGCCAGCCCCAAACTGGGATTAAACTATGGCTACACCTTC; CDR3aa: CASPKLGLNYGYTF
d_gene: -; v_gene: TRBV6-5; j_gene: TRBJ1-3; abundance: -; CDR3nt: TGTGCCAGCAGTTACTCACGGGGAAACACCATATATTTT; CDR3aa: CASSYSRGNTIYF
d_gene: -; v_gene: TRBV19; j_gene: TRBJ2-5; abundance: -; CDR3nt: TGTGCCAGTAGTCCCGGGTCCCCGGAAAAAGAGACCCAGTACTTC; CDR3aa: CASSPGSPEKETQYF
d_gene: -; v_gene: TRBV30; j_gene: TRBJ1-1; abundance: -; CDR3nt: TGTGCCTCCAACCGGGGGGGGACTGAAGCTTTCTTT; CDR3aa: CASNRGGTEAFF
d_gene: -; v_gene: TRBV11-2; j_gene: TRBJ2-7; abundance: -; CDR3nt: TGTGCCAGCAGCTTTTCGCCCGGGCCGCAATACGAGCAGTACTTC; CDR3aa: CASSFSPGPQYEQYF
d_gene: -; v_gene: TRBV9; j_gene: TRBJ2-3; abundance: -; CDR3nt: TGTGCCAGCAGCGTATTGAATTCGGAGGCAGATACGCAGTATTTT; CDR3aa: CASSVLNSEADTQYF